This T cell receptor (beta chain) was retrieved from a study of shared T cell receptors in the human thymus. With 8 bases removed from V and 0 bases from J, the gap between germline ends came to 11 bases. The CDR3 covers 14 residues. The germline V gene encodes CDR1 MGHDK and CDR2 SYGVNS. Repertoires were generated with immunoSEQ multiplex PCR, while TCRdb's copy carries only in-frame clones and drops some. The data contain 700,000 to 750,000 clones, over 75% of them singletons. These same records also appear under a second study, on human thymus T cells. As that study records: Resections that were taken during corrective heart surgery supplied the thymus tissue. Thymic and blood repertoires appeared to show biased V and J gene usage. Unrelated individuals reportedly shared highly overlapping thymic TCR repertoires.

The clonotype originates from a girl under three years old with a congenital heart defect. The material sequenced was thymocytes. The V call is TRBV25-1, the J call TRBJ1-3; D uncertain. DNA of the CDR3: TGTGCCAGCCAAGTCACTCACTCTGGAAACACCATATATTTT. Encoded protein: CASQVTHSGNTIYF.